What follows describes a single T cell receptor beta chain. The data stem from a study of spatial heterogeneity in lung cancer. Documented time point: sample taken at primary tumor resection. Whole RNA obtained from tumor, nontumor lung or frozen PBMC underwent sequencing without sorting. The donors, 72 patients with untreated early-stage non-small cell lung cancer, provided the samples. From the 5' RACE reads, TCRdb called clonotypes with MiXCR, one entry per CDR3 protein. This sample has over 45,000 distinct CDR3 sequences, with less than 5.5% found just once. This TCR came from a male donor with early-stage non-small cell lung cancer. Sequenced here: PBMCs, sampled at surgery.

The CDR3 region is CASSVGGSKNIQYF. The CDR3 nucleotides read TGTGCCAGCAGCGTAGGCGGGTCCAAAAACATTCAGTACTTC. The chain is built from TRBV9 and TRBJ2-4; TRBD2 might be the D (5 bases). The germline V and J ends were trimmed by 0 bases and 2 bases, with 6 bases remaining between them. The germline CDR1 and CDR2 sequences are SGDLS and YYNGEE. This CDR3 has 14 amino acids.